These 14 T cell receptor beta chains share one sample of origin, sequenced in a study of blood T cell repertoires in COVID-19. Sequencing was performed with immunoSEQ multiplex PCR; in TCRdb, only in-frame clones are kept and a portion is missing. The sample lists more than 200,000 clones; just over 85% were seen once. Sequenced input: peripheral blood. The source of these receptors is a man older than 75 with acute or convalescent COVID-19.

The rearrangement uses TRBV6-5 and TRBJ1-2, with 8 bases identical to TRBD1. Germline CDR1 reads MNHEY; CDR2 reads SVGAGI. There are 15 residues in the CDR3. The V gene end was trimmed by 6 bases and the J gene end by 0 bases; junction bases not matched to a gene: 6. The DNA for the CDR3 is TGTGCCAGCAGCCCCAGGGGACAGGCTAACTATGGCTACACCTTC. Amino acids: CASSPRGQANYGYTF.

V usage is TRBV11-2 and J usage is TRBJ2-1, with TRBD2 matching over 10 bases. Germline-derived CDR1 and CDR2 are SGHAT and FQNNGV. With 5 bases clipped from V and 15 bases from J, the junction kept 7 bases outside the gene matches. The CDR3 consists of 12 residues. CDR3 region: CASSATSGTPFF. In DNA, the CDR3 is TGTGCCAGCAGCGCCACTAGCGGGACGCCGTTCTTC.

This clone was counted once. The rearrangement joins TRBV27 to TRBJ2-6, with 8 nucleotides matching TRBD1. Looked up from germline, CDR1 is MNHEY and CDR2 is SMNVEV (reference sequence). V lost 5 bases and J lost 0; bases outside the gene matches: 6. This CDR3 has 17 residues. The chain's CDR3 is CASSDRGGISGANVLTF. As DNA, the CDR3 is TGTGCCAGCAGTGACAGGGGCGGAATCTCTGGGGCCAACGTCCTGACTTTC.

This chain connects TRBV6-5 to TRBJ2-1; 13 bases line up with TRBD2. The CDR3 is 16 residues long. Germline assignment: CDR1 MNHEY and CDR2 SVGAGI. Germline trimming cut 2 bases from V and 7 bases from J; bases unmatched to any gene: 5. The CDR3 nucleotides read TGTGCCAGCAGTTACCGCGGGACTAGCGGGACTAATGAGCAGTTCTTC. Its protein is CASSYRGTSGTNEQFF.

CDR3 loop: CASQGDQSSYEQYV. The CDR3 DNA follows: TGCGCCAGCCAGGGGGACCAGAGCTCCTACGAGCAGTACGTC. The V and J genes are TRBV10-2 and TRBJ2-7, with TRBD1 matching over 7 bases. CDR1 is WSHSY, CDR2 SAAADI, per germline. J gave up 0 bases and V 8 bases, and 7 bases lay outside the gene matches. This CDR3 is 14 amino acids long.

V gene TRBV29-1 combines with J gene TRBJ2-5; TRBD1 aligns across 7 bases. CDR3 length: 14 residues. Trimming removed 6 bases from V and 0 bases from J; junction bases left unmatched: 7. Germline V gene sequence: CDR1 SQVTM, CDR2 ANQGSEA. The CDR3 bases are TGCAGCGTGGGATTGGACAGGCACCAAGAGACCCAGTACTTC. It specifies CSVGLDRHQETQYF.

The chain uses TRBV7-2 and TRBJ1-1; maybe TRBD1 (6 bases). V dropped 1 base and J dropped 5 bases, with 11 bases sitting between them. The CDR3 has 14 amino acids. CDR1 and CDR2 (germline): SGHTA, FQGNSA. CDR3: CASSLGVRGTEAFF. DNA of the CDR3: TGTGCCAGCAGCTTAGGGGTAAGGGGGACTGAAGCTTTCTTT.

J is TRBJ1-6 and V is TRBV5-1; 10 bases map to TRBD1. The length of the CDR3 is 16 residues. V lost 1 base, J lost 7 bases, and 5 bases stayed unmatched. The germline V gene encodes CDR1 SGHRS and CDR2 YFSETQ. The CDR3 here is CASSLRGQGLNSPLHF. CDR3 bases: TGCGCCAGCAGCTTGAGGGGACAGGGGTTAAATTCACCCCTCCACTTT.

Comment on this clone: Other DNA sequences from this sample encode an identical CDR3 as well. DNA of the CDR3: TGTGCCAGCAGCTTAGGCCAGTTGAACACTGAAGCTTTCTTT. It yields the protein CASSLGQLNTEAFF. The chain joins TRBV7-9 to TRBJ1-1; D unclear. Germline V gives CDR1 SEHNR, CDR2 FQNEAQ (reference sequence). This CDR3 region has 14 residues. Trimming cost V 1 base and J 0 bases, with 6 bases left between them.

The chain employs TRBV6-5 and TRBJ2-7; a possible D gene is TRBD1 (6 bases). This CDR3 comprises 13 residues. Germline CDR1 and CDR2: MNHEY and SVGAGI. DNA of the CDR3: TGTGCCAGTAGTTACGCCAGGGGCAATGAGCAGTACGTC. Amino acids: CASSYARGNEQYV.

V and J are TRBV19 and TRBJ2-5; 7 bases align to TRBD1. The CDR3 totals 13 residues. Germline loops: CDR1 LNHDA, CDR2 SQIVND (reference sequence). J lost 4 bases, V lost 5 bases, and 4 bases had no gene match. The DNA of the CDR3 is TGTGCCAGTAGTCAGGGGGTGGTAGAGACCCAGTACTTC. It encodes CASSQGVVETQYF.

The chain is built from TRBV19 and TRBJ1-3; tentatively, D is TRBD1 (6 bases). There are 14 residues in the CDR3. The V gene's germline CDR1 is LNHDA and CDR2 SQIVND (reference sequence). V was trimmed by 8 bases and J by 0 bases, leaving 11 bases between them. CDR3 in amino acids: CASHDRSSGNTIYF. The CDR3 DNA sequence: TGTGCCAGTCACGACAGGAGCTCTGGAAACACCATATATTTT.

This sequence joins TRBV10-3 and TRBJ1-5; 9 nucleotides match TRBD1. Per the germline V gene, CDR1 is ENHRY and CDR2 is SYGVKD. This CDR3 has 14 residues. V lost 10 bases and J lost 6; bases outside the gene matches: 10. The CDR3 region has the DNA TGTGCCACTACAGACAGGGGGGGGGTTCAGCCCCAGCATTTT. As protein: CATTDRGGVQPQHF.

The DNA for the CDR3 is TGTGCCAGCAGCTTGGCCCCGGGACTAGCGGGAGGAAAGACCCAGTACTTC. The encoded protein is CASSLAPGLAGGKTQYF. The V gene is TRBV5-6, the J gene TRBJ2-5; 15 nucleotides line up with TRBD2. Germline V lookup: CDR1 SGHDT, CDR2 YYEEEE. This CDR3 spans 17 amino acids. Trimming at V came to 0 bases and at J to 6 bases, leaving 6 bases not matched to a gene.